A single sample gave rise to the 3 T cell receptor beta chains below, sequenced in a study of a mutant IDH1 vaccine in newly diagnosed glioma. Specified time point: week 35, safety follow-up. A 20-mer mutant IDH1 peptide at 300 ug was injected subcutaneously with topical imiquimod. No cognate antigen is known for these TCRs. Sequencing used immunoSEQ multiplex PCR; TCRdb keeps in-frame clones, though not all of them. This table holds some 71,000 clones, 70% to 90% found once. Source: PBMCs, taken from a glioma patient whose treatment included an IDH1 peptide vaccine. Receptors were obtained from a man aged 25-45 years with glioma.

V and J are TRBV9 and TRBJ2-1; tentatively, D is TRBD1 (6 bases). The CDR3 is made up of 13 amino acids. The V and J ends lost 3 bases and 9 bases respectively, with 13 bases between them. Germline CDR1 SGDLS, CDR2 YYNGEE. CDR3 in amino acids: CASSAYRAGEQFF. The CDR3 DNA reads TGTGCCAGCAGCGCTTACAGGGCAGGTGAGCAGTTCTTC.

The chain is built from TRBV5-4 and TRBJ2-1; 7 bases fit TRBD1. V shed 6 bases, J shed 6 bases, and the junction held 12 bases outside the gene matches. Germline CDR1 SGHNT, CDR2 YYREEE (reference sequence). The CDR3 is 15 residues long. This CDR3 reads CASILGGDKGNEQFF. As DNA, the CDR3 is TGTGCCAGCATCCTAGGGGGCGATAAGGGCAATGAGCAGTTCTTC.

CDR3 bases: TGTGCCAGCAGCTTACGGGGATCGAACACCGGGGAGCTGTTTTTT. Encoded protein: CASSLRGSNTGELFF. This chain uses TRBV7-3 with TRBJ2-2; D may be TRBD2 (5 bases). The CDR3 runs 15 residues. Germline V gene lookup returns CDR1 SGHTA and CDR2 FQGTGA. V gave up 2 bases and J gave up 0 bases, with 7 bases separating them.